The clone carrying this T cell receptor (beta chain) was counted between two and nine times. This specimen comes from a study of response to subunit inactivated influenza vaccine. TCRdb analysed the RT-PCR reads with MiXCR anew, one entry per CDR3 protein. The sample has some 500,000 distinct CDR3 sequences, 16% seen once; the top ten hold 3%. Per germline, CDR1 MNHEY and CDR2 SVGAGI. Trimming stripped 0 bases from V and 1 base from J, with 10 bases between. This CDR3 comprises 15 residues. The sample in question was CD4+ T cells sorted from PBMCs, obtained around 25 months after vaccination. The rearrangement joins TRBV6-5 to TRBJ2-7, with D hard to call. This TCR was recovered from a man in his fifties or sixties who received an inactivated influenza vaccine. The CDR3 bases are TGTGCCAGCAGTTACTCGTCGAGTCGATCCTACGAGCAGTACTTC. Protein: CASSYSSSRSYEQYF.